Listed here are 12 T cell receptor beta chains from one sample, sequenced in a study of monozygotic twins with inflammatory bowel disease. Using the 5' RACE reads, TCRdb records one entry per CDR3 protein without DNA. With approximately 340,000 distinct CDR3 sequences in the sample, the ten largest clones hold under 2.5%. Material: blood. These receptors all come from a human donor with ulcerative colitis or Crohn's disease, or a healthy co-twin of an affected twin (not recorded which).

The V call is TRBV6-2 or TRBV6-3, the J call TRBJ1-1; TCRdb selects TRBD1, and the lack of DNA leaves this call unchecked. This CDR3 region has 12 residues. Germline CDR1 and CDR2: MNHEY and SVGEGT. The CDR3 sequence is CASNRGNTEAFF.

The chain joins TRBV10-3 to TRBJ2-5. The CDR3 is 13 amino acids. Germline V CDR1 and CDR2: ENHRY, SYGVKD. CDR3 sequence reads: CASHATEQETQYF.

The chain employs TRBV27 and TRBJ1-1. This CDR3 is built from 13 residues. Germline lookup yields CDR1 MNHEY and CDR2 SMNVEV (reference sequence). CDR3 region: CASSLGTNTEAFF.

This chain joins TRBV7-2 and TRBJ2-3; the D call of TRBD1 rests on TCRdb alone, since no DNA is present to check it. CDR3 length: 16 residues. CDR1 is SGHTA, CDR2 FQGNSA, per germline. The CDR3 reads CASSPEKGGLTDTQYF. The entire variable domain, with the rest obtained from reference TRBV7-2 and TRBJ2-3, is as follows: GAGVSQSPSNKVTEKGKDVELRCDPISGHTALYWYRQSLGQGLEFLIYFQGNSAPDKSGLPSDRFSAERTGGSVSTLTIQRTQQEDSAVYLCASSPEKGGLTDTQYFGPGTRLTVL.

CDR3 region: CASKGVGRSSGNTIYF. V usage is TRBV28 and J usage is TRBJ1-3; TCRdb designates TRBD1, a call that cannot be tested without DNA. Germline CDR1 MDHEN, CDR2 SYDVKM. The CDR3 has 16 residues.

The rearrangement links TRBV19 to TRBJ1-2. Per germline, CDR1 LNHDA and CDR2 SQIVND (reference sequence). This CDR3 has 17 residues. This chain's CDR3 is CASSSGVLPLTNYGYTF.

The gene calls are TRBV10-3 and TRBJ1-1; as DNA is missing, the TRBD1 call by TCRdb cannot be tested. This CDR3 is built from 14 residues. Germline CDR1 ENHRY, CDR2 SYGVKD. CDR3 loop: CAISELTGDTEAFF.

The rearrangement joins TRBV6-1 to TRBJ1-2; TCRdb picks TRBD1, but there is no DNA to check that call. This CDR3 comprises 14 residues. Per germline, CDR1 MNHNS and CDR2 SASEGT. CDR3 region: CASRIFEGALGYTF.

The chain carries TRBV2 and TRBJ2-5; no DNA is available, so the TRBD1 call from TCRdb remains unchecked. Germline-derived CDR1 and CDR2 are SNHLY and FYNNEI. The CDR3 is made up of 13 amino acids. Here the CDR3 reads CASTRGQGETQYF.

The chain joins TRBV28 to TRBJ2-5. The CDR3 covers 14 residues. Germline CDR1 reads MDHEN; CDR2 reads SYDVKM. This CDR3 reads CASSSLLGIETQYF.

This chain's CDR3 is CASSPLGPPYNTGELFF. The chain is built from TRBV6-1 and TRBJ2-2; TCRdb outputs TRBD1, but without DNA this stays unchecked. Germline V gene sequence: CDR1 MNHNS, CDR2 SASEGT. The CDR3 has 17 amino acids.

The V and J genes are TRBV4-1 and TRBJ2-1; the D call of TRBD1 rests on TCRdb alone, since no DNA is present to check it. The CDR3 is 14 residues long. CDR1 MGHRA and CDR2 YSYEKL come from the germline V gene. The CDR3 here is CASSQGPQPGEQFF.